A selection of T cell receptor beta chains follows, all from one sample in a study of shared clonotypes between healthy human individuals. Sequencing was performed with immunoSEQ multiplex PCR; in TCRdb, only in-frame clones are kept and a portion is missing. This sample carries about 1.5 million clones, approximately 98% of them seen once, and the ten largest clones take 0.45%. Material: naive CD4+ T cells sorted from blood. These receptors all stem from a man aged 25-40 years in good health. CDR3s include the opening cysteine and the closing phenylalanine or tryptophan. Expanded clones are given a class, and other clones once, few, many or no size at all.

clone_size,v_call,j_call,cdr3_aa
.,TRBV19,TRBJ2-1,CASTPTVIGLRNEQFF
.,TRBV9,TRBJ2-5,CASSVGGGGETQYF
.,TRBV5-1,TRBJ2-1,CASTRDFSYNEQFF
.,TRBV4-2,TRBJ2-3,CASSSGLAADTQYF
.,TRBV25-1,TRBJ2-5,CASSEFRTAQETQYF
.,TRBV19,TRBJ2-7,CASSQDQLLSSYEQYF
.,TRBV10-3,TRBJ2-5,CAISERGGQGQETQYF
.,TRBV28,TRBJ1-1,CASSLSTWGQENTEAFF
.,TRBV20-1,TRBJ2-5,CSAKQETQYF
.,TRBV7-9,TRBJ2-7,CASSYKTPGTYEQYF
.,TRBV6-5,TRBJ1-5,CASRDRAGQPQHF
once,TRBV29-1,TRBJ1-3,CSVDFQGEAGNTIYF
.,TRBV5-5,TRBJ2-7,CASPRSGRAIYEQYF
.,TRBV5-1,.,CASSSDDTGTQYF
once,TRBV11-3,TRBJ2-1,CASSLDGPGLAGVNNEQFF
once,TRBV18,TRBJ2-5,CASSPGNQETQYF
.,TRBV7-2,TRBJ2-7,CASSFFLAGEHEQYF
.,TRBV19,TRBJ1-1,CASSIFRGQGTEAFF
.,TRBV27,TRBJ1-2,CASSLGTGNYGYTF